These 5 T cell receptor beta chains originate from one sample sequenced in a study of blood T cells in healthy people across ages. PCR was performed a second time for roughly 7 to 11 cycles using a sample-barcoded 5' primer and a J-beta primer mix. TCRdb re-called the 5' RACE reads through MiXCR, storing one row per CDR3 protein. The profile covers 780,000 or so distinct CDR3 sequences, with approximately 60% appearing a single time and 20% to 30% taken by the ten largest. Sequencing input: blood. These receptors all stem from a man aged 35-49 years in good health.

The V and J genes are TRBV5-1 and TRBJ2-7; 11 nucleotides line up with TRBD2. The CDR3 is made up of 16 amino acids. V gave up 4 bases and J gave up 2 bases; unmatched junction bases: 8. Germline values: CDR1 SGHRS, CDR2 YFSETQ. CDR3 nucleotide sequence: TGCGCCAGCAGCATTCTAGCGGGAGGTGCACCCTACGAGCAGTACTTC. This gives the protein CASSILAGGAPYEQYF.

The V gene is TRBV5-4, the J gene TRBJ2-1; possibly TRBD2 for D (5 bases). Germline V gives CDR1 SGHNT, CDR2 YYREEE (reference sequence). The CDR3 has 15 amino acids. V lost 3 bases and J lost 5, with 15 bases in between. For the CDR3, the DNA is TGTGCCAGCAGCTCGGTGGCTGCGACTAACAATGAGCAGTTCTTC. Translated: CASSSVAATNNEQFF.

This chain connects TRBV24-1 to TRBJ2-7; TRBD1 agrees at 9 bases. Germline CDR1 and CDR2: KGHDR and SFDVKD. The CDR3 extends over 17 amino acids. Trimming removed 4 bases from V and 2 bases from J; junction bases left unmatched: 11. CDR3 DNA: TGTGCCACCAGTGACCCGAGGACAGGGGTCACTACCTACGAGCAGTACTTC. Translated, it gives CATSDPRTGVTTYEQYF.

The chain employs TRBV21-1 and TRBJ2-1; the table's D call of TRBD1 was not tested on the DNA. TRBV21-1 is given as a pseudogene. The CDR3 runs 13 residues. Here the CDR3 reads CASPPRPYNEQFF. The CDR3 coding sequence is TGTGCCAGCCCCCCGCGCCCCTACAATGAGCAGTTCTTC.

The chain combines TRBV5-1 with TRBJ2-7, with D perhaps TRBD1 (6 bases). Germline values: CDR1 SGHRS, CDR2 YFSETQ. The CDR3 length is 14 residues. Trimming took off 3 bases at V and 4 bases at J, with 14 bases between the two ends. The CDR3 sequence is CASSSSAGDYEQYF. The CDR3 DNA reads as TGCGCCAGCAGCTCGTCCGCAGGGGATTACGAGCAGTACTTC.